The rows below give T cell receptor beta chains drawn from one sample of a study of a mutant IDH1 vaccine in newly diagnosed glioma. Antigens for these TCRs are unknown. Clones were read by immunoSEQ multiplex PCR, and TCRdb kept only the in-frame ones, dropping some. The sample holds about 60,000 clones, 84% seen once. The material sequenced was PBMCs, taken from a glioma patient whose treatment included an IDH1 peptide vaccine. Source of these receptors: a man younger than 35 with glioma. CDR3s include the opening cysteine and the closing phenylalanine or tryptophan. D genes are given only for firm matches. Size is omitted from some rows. Given values are once, few, many or a class for expanded clones.

D gene	J gene	V gene	clone size	CDR3 protein	CDR3 DNA
.	TRBJ2-7	TRBV28	.	CASSTDGHSYEQYF	TGTGCCAGCAGTACGGACGGTCACTCCTACGAGCAGTACTTC
.	TRBJ1-4	TRBV4-2	.	CASSQGRGSYEKLFF	TGTGCCAGCAGCCAAGGGCGGGGCTCGTATGAAAAACTGTTTTTT
.	TRBJ1-6	TRBV7-9	.	CASSLALHNNSPLHF	TGTGCCAGCAGCTTAGCGCTACACAATAATTCACCCCTCCACTTT
.	TRBJ1-1	TRBV10-3	once	CAISDPYGAEAFF	TGTGCCATCAGTGATCCTTACGGGGCTGAAGCTTTCTTT
TRBD2	TRBJ2-5	TRBV7-9	.	CASSLSLAGGETQYF	TGTGCCAGCAGCTTGTCTCTAGCGGGAGGAGAGACCCAGTACTTC
TRBD2	TRBJ2-1	TRBV7-6	.	CASSLLAGGPLQFF	TGTGCCAGCAGCCTACTAGCGGGAGGGCCTTTGCAGTTCTTC
.	TRBJ1-1	TRBV5-5	.	CASSWAMNTEAFF	TGTGCCAGCAGCTGGGCAATGAACACTGAAGCTTTCTTT
TRBD1	TRBJ1-2	TRBV19	once	CASTPGQGRYTF	TGTGCCAGTACCCCGGGACAGGGACGCTACACCTTC
.	TRBJ2-5	TRBV7-8	.	CASSPQETQYF	TGTGCCAGCAGCCCCCAAGAGACCCAGTACTTC
.	TRBJ1-2	TRBV29-1	.	CSVGAVNYGYTF	TGCAGCGTCGGTGCAGTGAACTATGGCTACACCTTC
.	TRBJ1-1	TRBV7-9	few	CASRATGNTEAFF	TGTGCCAGCAGGGCGACGGGGAACACTGAAGCTTTCTTT
.	TRBJ1-2	TRBV4-3	.	CASSQLGGDGYTF	TGCGCCAGCAGCCAACTAGGTGGCGATGGCTACACCTTC
TRBD1	TRBJ2-7	TRBV27	.	CASSLTSMAGGYEQYF	TGTGCCAGCAGTTTAACGTCTATGGCAGGGGGCTACGAGCAGTACTTC
.	TRBJ2-1	TRBV9	.	CASSAVHKSSYNEQFF	TGTGCCAGCAGCGCGGTTCATAAGAGCTCCTACAATGAGCAGTTCTTC
.	TRBJ2-5	TRBV13	.	CASSNRQYQETQYF	TGTGCCAGCAGCAACCGACAGTACCAAGAGACCCAGTACTTC
.	TRBJ1-1	TRBV4-3	.	CASSQDSRMKGTEAFF	TGCGCCAGCAGCCAAGATTCCCGCATGAAGGGCACTGAAGCTTTCTTT
.	TRBJ1-3	TRBV21-1	.	CASSSRDCSSGNTIYF	TGTGCCAGCAGCAGCCGGGACTGCTCCTCTGGAAACACCATATATTTT
TRBD2	TRBJ2-3	TRBV6-6	.	CASSPRTSGRHTQYF	TGTGCCAGCAGTCCGCGGACTAGCGGGAGACATACGCAGTATTTT
.	TRBJ1-1	TRBV15	.	CATSRDFSGTEAFF	TGTGCCACCAGCAGAGATTTTAGCGGCACTGAAGCTTTCTTT
.	TRBJ1-2	TRBV4-1	.	CASSQDRSYGYTF	TGCGCCAGCAGCCAAGATAGGTCCTATGGCTACACCTTC
TRBD1	TRBJ2-1	TRBV7-7	.	CASSLDGQASYNEQFF	TGTGCTAGCAGCCTAGATGGACAGGCATCCTACAATGAGCAGTTCTTC
.	TRBJ2-2	TRBV7-9	.	CASSLARDPGELFF	TGTGCCAGCAGCTTAGCAAGGGATCCCGGGGAGCTGTTTTTT
.	TRBJ2-7	TRBV19	.	CASSRGRSSYEQYF	TGTGCCAGTAGTAGGGGACGGAGCTCCTACGAGCAGTACTTC
.	TRBJ2-5	TRBV7-9	.	CASSYGGGQQETQYF	TGTGCCAGCAGCTACGGTGGAGGGCAGCAAGAGACCCAGTACTTC
.	TRBJ1-5	TRBV19	few	CASSIRYSNQPQHF	TGTGCCAGTAGTATTAGGTATAGCAATCAGCCCCAGCATTTT
.	TRBJ1-5	TRBV7-8	few	CASSLVSVSQPQHF	TGTGCCAGCAGCTTAGTGTCGGTTAGCCAGCCCCAGCATTTT
TRBD2	TRBJ2-3	TRBV18	few	CASSRIQNSGGTDTQYF	TGTGCCAGCTCACGAATCCAGAATAGCGGGGGAACAGATACGCAGTATTTT
TRBD1	TRBJ1-4	TRBV4-3	.	CASSQDMTGLLTNEKLFF	TGCGCCAGCAGCCAAGATATGACAGGGCTGTTAACTAATGAAAAACTGTTTTTT
.	TRBJ2-4	TRBV4-2	.	CASSLGVGNIQYF	TGTGCCAGCAGCCTCGGGGTGGGGAACATTCAGTACTTC
.	TRBJ2-5	TRBV9	.	CASSSSTGRRGETQYF	TGTGCCAGCAGCTCTTCGACAGGTCGGAGGGGAGAGACCCAGTACTTC
TRBD2	TRBJ2-3	TRBV9	.	CASSVGAGGPATDTQYF	TGTGCCAGCAGCGTAGGAGCGGGGGGGCCCGCCACAGATACGCAGTATTTT
.	TRBJ1-1	TRBV4-3	.	CASSQGRSYTEAFF	TGCGCCAGCAGCCAAGGCAGGAGTTACACTGAAGCTTTCTTT
.	TRBJ1-2	TRBV20-1	few	CSGENPSGYTF	TGCAGTGGGGAGAATCCGTCTGGCTACACCTTC
.	TRBJ2-3	TRBV5-6	once	CASRPRLRSTDTQYF	TGTGCCAGCAGGCCGAGACTAAGGTCCACAGATACGCAGTATTTT
TRBD1	TRBJ1-2	TRBV7-9	.	CASSNRDRLGYTF	TGTGCCAGCAGCAACCGGGACAGGCTAGGCTACACCTTC
.	TRBJ2-3	TRBV19	.	CASSIRRGGTDTQYF	TGTGCCAGTAGTATCAGAAGGGGAGGCACAGATACGCAGTATTTT
.	TRBJ1-2	TRBV6-5	.	CASSQPAGGRYGYTF	TGTGCCAGCAGTCAACCAGCGGGAGGGCGGTATGGCTACACCTTC
.	TRBJ2-1	TRBV4-3	.	CASSQEAPARHTFYNEQFF	TGCGCCAGCAGCCAAGAAGCACCGGCACGACACACCTTTTACAATGAGCAGTTCTTC
.	TRBJ2-7	TRBV7-9	.	CASRPYEQYF	TGTGCCAGCAGACCTTACGAGCAGTACTTC
TRBD2	TRBJ2-3	TRBV4-3	many	CASSQDPFRGETTDTQYF	TGCGCCAGCAGCCAAGATCCGTTTCGGGGGGAGACCACAGATACGCAGTATTTT
TRBD1	TRBJ2-2	TRBV7-9	.	CASSQLGQGATGELFF	TGTGCCAGCAGCCAACTTGGACAGGGGGCGACCGGGGAGCTGTTTTTT
.	TRBJ1-2	TRBV30	.	CAWSVKYGPYGYTF	TGTGCCTGGAGTGTAAAGTATGGCCCCTATGGCTACACCTTC
.	TRBJ2-4	TRBV7-9	once	CASSLLPGLAKNIQYF	TGTGCCAGCAGCTTACTCCCGGGTTTAGCCAAAAACATTCAGTACTTC